This T cell receptor (beta chain) was captured in a study of identifying expanded T cells in peripheral blood. Healthy donors had no documented immune events, such as infections, while sampled. The germline V and J ends were trimmed by 2 bases and 0 bases, with 5 bases remaining between them. The CDR3 extends over 15 amino acids. CDR1 is SGHTA and CDR2 is FQGNSA in the germline V gene. Sequenced by immunoSEQ multiplex PCR; TCRdb stores in-frame clones only, minus some. Of about 85,000 clones listed, 75% to 90% were seen once; the top ten hold about 3%. The V gene is TRBV7-2, the J gene TRBJ1-6; D is uncertain. The material sequenced was blood. The sequence came from a person between 18 and 70 years old in good health. In nucleotides, the CDR3 is TGTGCCAGCAGCTTAATGAGCTCCTATAATTCACCCCTCCACTTT. Its protein product is CASSLMSSYNSPLHF.